This T cell receptor beta chain was identified during a study of shared clonotypes between healthy human individuals. Notes on the study in general: Clonotypes not shared had lower generation probabilities than those common to all four donors. Memory subsets generally showed smaller estimated richness than naive subsets did.

In germline, CDR1 is LNHDA, CDR2 SQIVND (reference sequence). The CDR3 contains 14 residues. V was clipped by 6 bases and J by 8 bases; unmatched bases: 3. Here immunoSEQ multiplex PCR was the method, and the copy in TCRdb shows in-frame clones only, minus some. Of around 550,000 clones in the sample, about 96% are singletons; the top ten hold less than 0.06%. Points on this clone: Its specificity is not known.

Splitting the CD4+ cells yielded a CD45RA+ naive subset and a CD45RA-negative memory subset. Specimen: naive CD4+ T cells sorted from blood. Described subset: CD45RA+ positively selected. The origin of this receptor is a woman aged 30 to 39 in good health. This sequence joins TRBV19 and TRBJ1-6; 11 bases agree with TRBD1. CDR3 in DNA: TGTGCCAGTAGGGACAGGGGGCGAGATTCACCCCTCCACTTT. It specifies CASRDRGRDSPLHF.